Listed below are T cell receptor beta chains from one sample, sequenced in a study of blood T cell repertoires in COVID-19. The assay was immunoSEQ multiplex PCR, and TCRdb's table has in-frame clones only and misses some. This sample yields 30,000 to 40,000 clones, of which approximately 80% are seen a single time; more than 4% belongs to the top ten. The sequencing sample was made of peripheral blood. The receptors stem from a man aged 50-60 years with active COVID-19. Each CDR3 is given with its conserved first and last residue. D genes are given only for firm matches. Expanded clones are given a class, and other clones once, few, many or no size at all.

v_call,j_call,d_call,clone_size,cdr3_aa,cdr3_nt
TRBV9,TRBJ2-2,NA,NA,CASSNSVAGELFF,TGTGCCAGCAGCAATTCGGTAGCCGGGGAGCTGTTTTTT
TRBV6-5,TRBJ1-4,NA,NA,CARGGFRDGNEKLFF,TGTGCCAGAGGAGGGTTTCGGGACGGCAATGAAAAACTGTTTTTT
TRBV2,TRBJ1-3,NA,NA,CASTTVAGNTIYF,TGTGCCAGCACGACAGTAGCAGGAAACACCATATATTTT
TRBV5-8,TRBJ1-6,TRBD1,NA,CASSLVDRVGPLHF,TGTGCCAGCAGCTTGGTAGACAGGGTGGGACCCCTCCACTTT
TRBV28,TRBJ2-1,NA,NA,CASTVLNSYNEQFF,TGTGCCAGCACCGTACTCAACTCCTACAATGAGCAGTTCTTC
TRBV10-3,TRBJ1-3,NA,NA,CAISESGSSGNTIYF,TGTGCCATCAGTGAGTCGGGGAGCTCTGGAAACACCATATATTTT
TRBV5-1,TRBJ1-2,NA,NA,CASSLELHRANYGYTF,TGCGCCAGCAGCTTGGAATTGCACAGGGCTAACTATGGCTACACCTTC
TRBV7-2,TRBJ1-6,NA,NA,CASSPPRENSPLHF,TGTGCCAGCAGCCCCCCGAGGGAGAATTCACCCCTCCACTTT
TRBV18,TRBJ2-3,TRBD2,NA,CASSPPASGGPSTDTQYF,TGTGCCAGCTCACCACCGGCTAGCGGGGGCCCTAGCACAGATACGCAGTATTTT
TRBV3-1/TRBV3-2,TRBJ1-2,NA,NA,CASSQGEYGYTF,TGTGCCAGCAGCCAAGGCGAGTATGGCTACACCTTC
TRBV3-1/TRBV3-2,TRBJ2-5,TRBD2,NA,CASSPGVLAGLQETQYF,TGTGCCAGCAGCCCTGGGGTCTTAGCGGGGCTTCAAGAGACCCAGTACTTC
TRBV5-6,TRBJ2-7,NA,NA,CASSHWLREFAYEQYF,TGTGCCAGCAGCCATTGGTTGCGGGAATTCGCCTACGAGCAGTACTTC
TRBV4-3,TRBJ2-5,NA,NA,CASSQDPDQETQYF,TGCGCCAGCAGCCAAGATCCAGACCAAGAGACCCAGTACTTC
TRBV13,TRBJ2-1,NA,NA,CASSPGAWGGNEQFF,TGTGCCAGCAGCCCGGGGGCCTGGGGGGGCAATGAGCAGTTCTTC
TRBV9,TRBJ1-4,TRBD1,NA,CASSVRTGEYEKLFF,TGTGCCAGCAGCGTACGGACAGGGGAGTATGAAAAACTGTTTTTT
TRBV5-1,TRBJ2-3,NA,NA,CATKDGTHGTDTQYF,TGCGCCACCAAAGACGGGACACACGGCACAGATACGCAGTATTTT
TRBV10-1,TRBJ2-7,TRBD1,NA,CASSEGTGGTYEQYF,TGCGCCAGCAGTGAGGGGACAGGGGGTACCTACGAGCAGTACTTC
TRBV19,TRBJ1-6,NA,NA,CASSWQGPNSPLHF,TGTGCCAGTAGTTGGCAGGGCCCAAATTCACCCCTCCACTTT
TRBV9,TRBJ1-3,TRBD1,once,CASSGRDRGYSSGNTIYF,TGTGCCAGCAGCGGCCGGGACAGGGGCTATAGCTCTGGAAACACCATATATTTT
TRBV6-1,TRBJ1-2,TRBD1,NA,CASSGSGQGRDYGYTF,TGTGCCAGCAGTGGTAGTGGACAGGGAAGAGACTATGGCTACACCTTC
TRBV7-8,TRBJ1-1,TRBD1,NA,CASSSGQGATEAFF,TGTGCCAGCAGCTCTGGACAGGGGGCAACTGAAGCTTTCTTT
TRBV28,TRBJ2-7,TRBD2,NA,CASTPSGGLYEQYF,TGTGCCAGCACCCCTAGCGGGGGGCTTTACGAGCAGTACTTC
TRBV7-2,TRBJ2-2,TRBD2,NA,CASSKTSGAYTGELFF,TGTGCCAGCAGCAAAACTAGCGGGGCGTACACCGGGGAGCTGTTTTTT
TRBV6-5,TRBJ1-2,TRBD1,NA,CASSYSGQGIYGYTF,TGTGCCAGCAGTTACTCGGGACAGGGGATCTATGGCTACACCTTC
TRBV19,TRBJ2-7,TRBD1,NA,CASKGQGSSYEQYF,TGTGCCAGTAAAGGACAGGGTAGTTCCTACGAGCAGTACTTC
TRBV6-6,TRBJ2-2,TRBD1,NA,CASSRETGANTGELFF,TGTGCCAGCAGTCGAGAGACAGGGGCGAACACCGGGGAGCTGTTTTTT
TRBV28,TRBJ2-1,TRBD2,NA,CASTRPGGYNEQFF,TGTGCCAGCACTAGGCCGGGAGGCTACAATGAGCAGTTCTTC
TRBV11-2,TRBJ1-2,NA,NA,CASSLDHQNYGYTF,TGTGCCAGCAGCTTAGATCATCAGAACTATGGCTACACCTTC